This TCR beta chain was sequenced for a study of T cell repertoires in cytomegalovirus infection. Across the study: An indication of both CMV infection and matching HLA type came from public TCR beta signatures.

TCRdb passed the reads through MiXCR, listing each CDR3 protein once. The sample lists 90,000 to 120,000 distinct CDR3 sequences; roughly two fifths were seen once. Of note for this clonotype: Its specificity is not known.

Specimen: CD8+ T cells from cultured PBMCs, collected from culture after CMV antigen stimulation. This receptor was taken from a human donor in good health (CMV status not recorded). Some clones in this sample may be carry-over from other donors' samples.

CDR3 nucleotides: TGTGCCAGCAGCCCAGCAGATCCGCTAGCGGAGAATGAGCAGTTCTTC. Protein: CASSPADPLAENEQFF. This chain links TRBV3-1 with TRBJ2-1; the match to TRBD2 covers 7 bases. The CDR3 spans 16 residues. V lost 4 bases and J lost 7; bases outside the gene matches: 13. CDR1 is LGHDT and CDR2 is YNNKEL in the germline V gene (reference sequence).